The 6 T cell receptor beta chains presented below share a single source sample, sequenced in a study of cytomegalovirus exposure and HLA in healthy donors. The study ran its PCR with 60 Vbeta and 13 Jbeta primers. The table came from immunoSEQ multiplex PCR; TCRdb's copy has only in-frame clones and leaves some out. Found here are 95,000 to 150,000 clones, 77% of them singletons; the top ten hold roughly 3.5%. The specimen sequenced was PBMCs. These receptors were obtained from a human donor in good health.

J is TRBJ1-1 and V is TRBV23-1; TRBD1 matches at 11 bases. TRBV23-1 is reported as an ORF; its role is uncertain. The V segment lost 8 bases and the J segment 5 bases; nucleotides outside the gene matches: 10. The CDR3 spans 15 residues. CDR3 amino acids: CASSGGQGARTEAFF. CDR3 coding DNA: TGCGCCAGCTCTGGCGGACAGGGGGCGAGGACTGAAGCTTTCTTT.

The CDR3 loop reads CASSYGGTAETQYF. For the CDR3, the DNA is TGTGCCAGCAGTTACGGAGGGACGGCGGAGACCCAGTACTTC. The gene calls are TRBV6-5 and TRBJ2-5; weak D call: TRBD2 (6 bases). V shed 2 bases and J shed 5 bases, with 12 bases lying between them. The CDR3 extends over 14 amino acids. Germline lookup yields CDR1 MNHEY and CDR2 SVGAGI.

The V call is TRBV10-1, the J call TRBJ1-1; 8 nucleotides match TRBD1. The CDR3 loop spans 13 amino acids. Unmatched junction bases numbered 3, after V lost 6 bases and J lost 3 bases. The V gene's germline CDR1 is WNHNN and CDR2 SYGVQD (reference sequence). The chain's CDR3 is CASSPDRDTEAFF. The CDR3 nucleotides are TGCGCCAGCAGCCCGGACAGGGACACTGAAGCTTTCTTT.

The chain has TRBV19 and TRBJ2-2; no definite D call. The germline V gene encodes CDR1 LNHDA and CDR2 SQIVND (reference sequence). This CDR3 is built from 15 residues. With 3 bases removed from V and 0 bases from J, the gap between germline ends came to 8 bases. The CDR3 DNA is TGTGCCAGTAGTATCGGCAGCGCGAACACCGGGGAGCTGTTTTTT. Its protein is CASSIGSANTGELFF.

This chain joins TRBV29-1 and TRBJ2-5, with D possibly TRBD1 on 6 matching bases. This CDR3 is 14 amino acids long. Trimming took 7 bases from V and 5 from J, leaving 20 bases between them. In germline, CDR1 is SQVTM, CDR2 ANQGSEA. CDR3: CSAIQGPFLETQYF. CDR3 in DNA: TGCAGCGCCATACAGGGACCTTTTTTGGAGACCCAGTACTTC.

V is TRBV5-6 and J is TRBJ1-5, with 9 bases lining up with TRBD1. V dropped 2 bases and J dropped 3; count of bases not matched to a gene: 6. The CDR3 is 16 amino acids. Looked up from germline, CDR1 is SGHDT and CDR2 is YYEEEE. The CDR3 DNA sequence: TGTGCCAGCAGCTTTACTGGGACAGGGAACAATCAGCCCCAGCATTTT. It is translated as CASSFTGTGNNQPQHF.